This T cell receptor beta chain was sequenced during a study of PD-1 blockade in classical Hodgkin lymphoma (TCRdb year 2020). About the full investigation: Nivolumab dosing was 3 mg/kg intravenously every 2 weeks, continuing until either disease progression or unacceptable toxicity. The study used TCR beta sequencing and CyTOF to define a peripheral blood immune signature of response to PD-1 blockade in classical Hodgkin lymphoma.

The Qiagen DNeasy kit was used to extract genomic DNA from unsorted PBMCs and from the negatively selected CD4+ and CD8+ fractions. Using primers that anneal to V and J segments, immunoSEQ multiplex PCR amplified the TCR beta CDR3 regions. A synthetic immune receptor repertoire was used to minimize amplification bias, and any residual bias was removed computationally once sequencing was done. As for the authors' bioinformatics: Custom Python scripts were used to quantify repertoire diversity as the Shannon entropy index. Unsorted, CD4+ and CD8+ repertoires were examined separately, except in combined analyses, for which CD4+ and CD8+ sequences were merged in silico. A clone counted as expanded when the clone's frequency after treatment rose at least 2-fold relative to C1D1, and clones undetected at baseline were given a pseudocount of 0.5. Clones with 0 or 1 copy at C1D1 were classified as singleton clones, and clones with 2 or more copies were classified as non-singleton clones. By matching protein sequences in sorted samples from the same patient, clones expanded in unsorted samples were annotated as CD4+, CD8+ or unknown. Wilcoxon tests were applied to paired samples to test diversity changes from C1D1 to C4D1. TCRdb stores this immuneACCESS table with in-frame sequences only. Part of the clones is absent; in the studies checked, under half of the shortfall reflects unresolved V genes, and no reason is known for the rest. V, J and clone size were drawn from that table, and D and trimming were deduced from the DNA. Here the sample has 150,000 or so clones; less than 80% occur a single time. The ten largest clonotypes hold roughly 9.2% of the sample.

With regard to this clone: Its antigen has not been determined. No per-base quality is available; no much larger clone lies one base away.

The germline V gene encodes CDR1 ENHRY and CDR2 SYGVKD. Trimming leaves V shorter by 2 bases and J shorter by 8 bases, with the junction holding 6 bases beyond the gene matches. CDR3 length: 15 amino acids, cysteine to phenylalanine. The retained sequence is limited to the CDR3, 45 bases, with the frame set at the first base. Here is what the overall study found, with its caveats: Only a single clinical trial cohort was studied, and what caused the repertoire differences, possibly disease activity or prior therapy, remained undefined. Patients starting nivolumab less than 1 year after ASCT had lower diversity and were excluded from later analyses to avoid confounding by immune reconstitution. Trial patients with a complete response had baseline diversity similar to that of newly diagnosed patients, while partial responders and progressors had significantly lower diversity. A significant rise by C4D1 was seen in CD4+ but not CD8+ TCR diversity (p=0.0027 vs p=0.16), with the rise being most apparent in complete responders (p=0.02). Baseline TCR diversity was reported to be lower in newly diagnosed patients than in healthy donors, and even lower in relapsed/refractory patients.

The time point label on this specimen signifies: cycle 2 day 1 (C2D1) of nivolumab. Every trial patient had relapsed after autologous stem cell transplantation, and cohorts A, B and C differed in prior brentuximab vedotin exposure. The trial cohort included some 53 patients with relapsed/refractory classical Hodgkin lymphoma, and each patient had a best overall response of complete response, partial response or progressive disease. Trial patients were treated with single-agent nivolumab in the multi-cohort phase II CheckMate 205 trial. An independent review committee assessed best overall response using the 2007 International Working Group response criteria. Trial PBMCs were collected immediately before nivolumab initiation (C1D1) and during therapy at cycle 2 day 1 and cycle 4 day 1. Peripheral blood was collected in 8 mL Vacutainer Cell Preparation Tubes, from which PBMCs were isolated by centrifugation and then cryopreserved.

The chain is assembled from TRBV10-3 and TRBJ1-4; 9 nucleotides in the junction match TRBD1. This receptor was identified in a human donor with classical Hodgkin lymphoma. Material: peripheral blood mononuclear cells (PBMCs), obtained before the second cycle of nivolumab. Here the CDR3 is given as CAISERTGDGEKLFF. The DNA reads TGTGCCATCAGTGAGCGGACAGGGGATGGGGAAAAACTGTTTTTT.